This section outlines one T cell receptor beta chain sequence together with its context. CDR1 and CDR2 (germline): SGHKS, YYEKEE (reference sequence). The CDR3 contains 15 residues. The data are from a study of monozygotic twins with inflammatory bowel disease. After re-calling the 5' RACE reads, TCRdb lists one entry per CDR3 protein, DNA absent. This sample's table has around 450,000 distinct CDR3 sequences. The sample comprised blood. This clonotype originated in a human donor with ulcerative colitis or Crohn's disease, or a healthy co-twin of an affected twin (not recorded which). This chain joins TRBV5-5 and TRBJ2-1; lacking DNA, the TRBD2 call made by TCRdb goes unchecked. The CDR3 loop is CASSLVLRPATEQFF.